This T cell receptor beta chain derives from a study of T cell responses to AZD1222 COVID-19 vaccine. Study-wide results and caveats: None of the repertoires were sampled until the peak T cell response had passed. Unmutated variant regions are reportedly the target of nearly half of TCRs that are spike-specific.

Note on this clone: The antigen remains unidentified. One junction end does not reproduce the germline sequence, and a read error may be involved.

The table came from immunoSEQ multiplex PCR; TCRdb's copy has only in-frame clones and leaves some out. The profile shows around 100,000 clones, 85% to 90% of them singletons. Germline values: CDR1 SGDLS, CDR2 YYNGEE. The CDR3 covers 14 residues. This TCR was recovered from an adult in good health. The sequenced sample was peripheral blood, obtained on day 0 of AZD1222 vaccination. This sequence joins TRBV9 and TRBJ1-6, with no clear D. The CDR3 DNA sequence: TGTGCCAGCAGCCCCCGGGCTGATAACTCACCCCTCCACTTT. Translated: CASSPRADNSPLHF.